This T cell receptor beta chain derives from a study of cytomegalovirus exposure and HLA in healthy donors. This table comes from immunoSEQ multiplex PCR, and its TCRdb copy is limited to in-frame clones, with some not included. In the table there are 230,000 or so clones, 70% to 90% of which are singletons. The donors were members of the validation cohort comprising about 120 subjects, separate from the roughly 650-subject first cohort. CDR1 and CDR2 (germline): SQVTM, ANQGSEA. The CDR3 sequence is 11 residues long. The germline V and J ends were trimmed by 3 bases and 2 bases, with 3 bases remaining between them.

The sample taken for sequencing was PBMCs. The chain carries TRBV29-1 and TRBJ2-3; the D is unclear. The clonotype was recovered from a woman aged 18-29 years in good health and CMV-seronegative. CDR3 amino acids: CSVDSTDTQYF. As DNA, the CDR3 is TGCAGCGTTGACTCCACAGATACGCAGTATTTT.